These 5 T cell receptor beta chains were sequenced from one sample in a study of blood T cells in healthy people across ages. Primers used in a second PCR of about 6 to 11 cycles were a sample-barcoded 5' primer and a J-beta primer mix. TCRdb called the 5' RACE reads again in MiXCR, with one record for every CDR3 protein. The sample shows fewer than 2,000,000 distinct CDR3 sequences, almost 35% of them seen only once. The sequenced sample consisted of blood. The receptors were sampled from a woman between 25 and 40 years old in good health.

This clonotype has a single count. A read error may account for a junction end that differs from germline. The chain uses TRBV9 and TRBJ2-5; no definite D call. The CDR3 loop spans 13 amino acids. The germline V gene has CDR1 SGDLS and CDR2 YYNGEE. DNA of the CDR3: TGTGCCTGCAGCGTAGCTCCGGAGGAGACCCAGTACTTC. This gives the protein CACSVAPEETQYF.

This sequence joins TRBV2 and TRBJ2-1, with no clear D. CDR1 is SNHLY and CDR2 is FYNNEI in the germline V gene. Trimming shortened V by 4 bases and J by 8 bases, and 12 bases separated the two germline ends. The CDR3 consists of 13 residues. Here the CDR3 DNA reads TGTGCCAGCAGTGGTTTAGTCGACGATGAGCAGTTCTTC. It yields the protein CASSGLVDDEQFF.

This clonotype was seen only a few times. J is TRBJ2-5 and V is TRBV9; D ambiguous. The CDR3 runs to 14 residues. The V gene lost 3 bases and the J gene lost 5 bases, with 14 bases spanning the gap. Germline V gene sequence: CDR1 SGDLS, CDR2 YYNGEE. CDR3 amino acids: CASSASWGEETQYF. Here the CDR3 DNA reads TGTGCCAGCAGCGCTTCTTGGGGTGAGGAGACCCAGTACTTC. Full variable domain (rest looked up from reference TRBV9 and TRBJ2-5): DSGVTQTPKHLITATGQRVTLRCSPRSGDLSVYWYQQSLDQGLQFLIQYYNGEERAKGNILERFSAQQFPDLHSELNLSSLELGDSALYFCASSASWGEETQYFGPGTRLLVL.

The chain links TRBV20-1 to TRBJ2-7; the match to TRBD2 covers 11 bases. This CDR3 is built from 17 residues. Germline lookup yields CDR1 DFQATT and CDR2 SNEGSKA (reference sequence). V trimming: 5 bases; J trimming: 0 bases; junction bases outside the gene matches: 12. Here the CDR3 reads CSAQARLAGGPSYEQYF. The CDR3 bases are TGCAGTGCTCAGGCTAGGCTAGCGGGGGGACCCTCCTACGAGCAGTACTTC.

Comments on this clonotype: A read error may be the cause here, since a much bigger clone is one base away. The J gene is TRBJ2-5, the V gene TRBV7-9; possible D gene TRBD2, 5 bases. Per germline, CDR1 SEHNR and CDR2 FQNEAQ (reference sequence). The CDR3 has 13 amino acids. Trimming left V 6 bases short and J 7 bases short, with 15 bases between. For the CDR3, the DNA is TGTGCCAGCAGACCAGGAGTTGCGGGGACCCAGTACTTC. Translation: CASRPGVAGTQYF.